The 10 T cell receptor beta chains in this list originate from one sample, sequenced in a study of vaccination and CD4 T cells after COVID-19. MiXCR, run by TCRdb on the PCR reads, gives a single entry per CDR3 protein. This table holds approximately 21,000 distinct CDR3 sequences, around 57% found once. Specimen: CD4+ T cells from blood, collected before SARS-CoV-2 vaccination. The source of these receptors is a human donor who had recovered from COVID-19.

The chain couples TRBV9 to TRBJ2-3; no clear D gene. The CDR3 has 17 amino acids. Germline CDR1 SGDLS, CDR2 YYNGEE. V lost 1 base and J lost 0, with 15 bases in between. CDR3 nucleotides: TGTGCCAGCAGCGTATCCCTCCAGAAGCGAAGCACAGATACGCAGTATTTT. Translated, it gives CASSVSLQKRSTDTQYF.

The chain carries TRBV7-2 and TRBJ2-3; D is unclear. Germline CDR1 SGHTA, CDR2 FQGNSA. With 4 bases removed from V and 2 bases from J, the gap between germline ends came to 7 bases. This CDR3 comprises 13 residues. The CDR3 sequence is CASSSQNTDTQYF. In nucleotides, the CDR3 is TGTGCCAGCAGCTCCCAAAACACAGATACGCAGTATTTT. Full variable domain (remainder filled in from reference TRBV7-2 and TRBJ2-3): GAGVSQSPSNKVTEKGKDVELRCDPISGHTALYWYRQSLGQGLEFLIYFQGNSAPDKSGLPSDRFSAERTGGSVSTLTIQRTQQEDSAVYLCASSSQNTDTQYFGPGTRLTVL.

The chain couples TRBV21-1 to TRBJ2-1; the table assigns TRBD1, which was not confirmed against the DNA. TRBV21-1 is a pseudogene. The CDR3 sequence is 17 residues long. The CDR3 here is CASSKPLPTETNNEQFF. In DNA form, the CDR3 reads TGTGCCAGCAGCAAACCCCTTCCGACAGAGACTAACAATGAGCAGTTCTTC.

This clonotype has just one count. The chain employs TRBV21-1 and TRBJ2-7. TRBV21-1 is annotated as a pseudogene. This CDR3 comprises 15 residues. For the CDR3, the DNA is TGTGCCAGCAGCAAAGGGCACCGATCACCCTACGAGCAGTACTTC. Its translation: CASSKGHRSPYEQYF.

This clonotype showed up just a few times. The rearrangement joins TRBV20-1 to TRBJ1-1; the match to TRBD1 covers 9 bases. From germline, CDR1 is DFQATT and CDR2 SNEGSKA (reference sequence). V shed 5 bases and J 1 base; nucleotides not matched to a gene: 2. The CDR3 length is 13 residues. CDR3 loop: CSAGDRANTEAFF. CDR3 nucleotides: TGCAGTGCTGGGGACAGGGCGAACACTGAAGCTTTCTTT.

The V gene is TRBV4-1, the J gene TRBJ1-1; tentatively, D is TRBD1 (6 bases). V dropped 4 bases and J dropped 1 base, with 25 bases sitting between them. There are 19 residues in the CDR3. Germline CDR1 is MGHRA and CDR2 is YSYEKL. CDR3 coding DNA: TGCGCCAGCAGCCGATTGATAGGGAATGACCAGGGGAGGAACACTGAAGCTTTCTTT. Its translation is CASSRLIGNDQGRNTEAFF.

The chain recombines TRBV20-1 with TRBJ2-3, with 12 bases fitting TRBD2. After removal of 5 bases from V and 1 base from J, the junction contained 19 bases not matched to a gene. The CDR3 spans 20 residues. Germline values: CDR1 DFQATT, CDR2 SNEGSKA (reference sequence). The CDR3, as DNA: TGCAGTGCTCAGGCGACTAGCGGGAGTGTAGGTTTGGGGCGCACAGATACGCAGTATTTT. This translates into CSAQATSGSVGLGRTDTQYF.

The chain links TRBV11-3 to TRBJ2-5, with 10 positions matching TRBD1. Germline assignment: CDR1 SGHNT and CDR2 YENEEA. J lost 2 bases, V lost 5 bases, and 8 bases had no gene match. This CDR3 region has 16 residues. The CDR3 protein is CASSPGQGFFQETQYF. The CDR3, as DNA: TGTGCCAGCAGCCCGGGACAGGGGTTCTTTCAAGAGACCCAGTACTTC.

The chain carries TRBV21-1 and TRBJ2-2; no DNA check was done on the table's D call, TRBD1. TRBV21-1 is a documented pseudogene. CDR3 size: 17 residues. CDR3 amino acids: CASSKADGPGKFAELFF. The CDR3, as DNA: TGTGCCAGCAGCAAAGCTGATGGGCCAGGGAAATTCGCAGAGCTGTTTTTT.

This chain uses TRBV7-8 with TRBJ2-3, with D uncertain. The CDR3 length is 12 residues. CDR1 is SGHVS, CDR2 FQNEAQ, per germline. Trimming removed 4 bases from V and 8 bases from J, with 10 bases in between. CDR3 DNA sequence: TGTGCCAGCAGCTCAGGACCGCCTACGCAGTATTTT. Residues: CASSSGPPTQYF.